The TCR beta chain described here comes from a study of cytomegalovirus exposure and HLA in healthy donors. Study-level information: As released early, the data held roughly 85 million unique TCRs from HLA-typed donors. The study's findings and limits: Among the sequence variants, a highly shared cluster was likely an artifact of sequencing. Cytomegalovirus-associated status was assigned to around 160 TCR beta chains.

Germline CDR1 MNHEY, CDR2 SVGAGI. After removal of 6 bases from V and 6 bases from J, the junction contained 4 bases not matched to a gene. The CDR3 extends over 13 amino acids. This clone showed up just once. The antigen is unknown. PCR involved 60 Vbeta and 13 Jbeta primers. The method was immunoSEQ multiplex PCR; TCRdb's version includes in-frame clones alone and lacks a portion of them. Among more than 100,000 clones listed, about 78% were seen once. This sequence originates from a man between 45 and 60 years old in good health and CMV-seropositive. The material sequenced was PBMCs. This rearrangement joins TRBV6-5 to TRBJ1-5; 8 bases align to TRBD1. The CDR3 nucleotides are TGTGCCAGCAGCTCAGGGGGCTCTCAGCCCCAGCATTTT. It is translated as CASSSGGSQPQHF.